The rows below give T cell receptor beta chains drawn from one sample of a study of shared clonotypes between healthy human individuals. Produced via immunoSEQ multiplex PCR; TCRdb's table is partial and in-frame only. The sample shows around 510,000 clones, roughly 95% of them seen only once. Sequenced material: naive CD4+ T cells sorted from blood. The receptors were sampled from a woman under 40 in good health. Each CDR3 is given without its conserved first and last residue. The order of the fields is V gene, D gene, J gene, CDR3 protein. D genes are given only for firm matches.

v_gene: TRBV27
d_gene: -
j_gene: TRBJ1-2
CDR3aa: ASRLRGDYGYT

v_gene: TRBV6-5
d_gene: TRBD1
j_gene: TRBJ2-7
CDR3aa: ASSPQGALYEQY

v_gene: TRBV7-9
d_gene: -
j_gene: TRBJ2-7
CDR3aa: ASSLHDPGEQY

v_gene: TRBV18
d_gene: TRBD2
j_gene: TRBJ2-1
CDR3aa: ASSPTSGSENEQF

v_gene: TRBV11-1
d_gene: TRBD2
j_gene: TRBJ2-3
CDR3aa: ASSSSSGLVGDTQY

v_gene: TRBV2
d_gene: -
j_gene: TRBJ1-4
CDR3aa: ASSEQATNEKLF

v_gene: TRBV19
d_gene: TRBD1
j_gene: TRBJ2-2
CDR3aa: ASRDRGNTGELF

v_gene: TRBV5-1
d_gene: -
j_gene: TRBJ2-6
CDR3aa: ASSLRNSGANVLT

v_gene: TRBV19
d_gene: TRBD1
j_gene: TRBJ1-5
CDR3aa: ASNSFSGGNQPQH

v_gene: TRBV5-1
d_gene: -
j_gene: TRBJ1-2
CDR3aa: ASSPSETALGYT

v_gene: TRBV10-3
d_gene: TRBD1
j_gene: TRBJ2-2
CDR3aa: ATEGQGNTGELF

v_gene: TRBV28
d_gene: -
j_gene: TRBJ2-7
CDR3aa: ASSSGSDEQY